Listed below are T cell receptor beta chains from one sample, sequenced in a study of CD8+ T cells in alopecia areata. Only in-frame clones appear in the TCRdb table, and some are missing; sequencing was by immunoSEQ multiplex PCR. The sample consists of approximately 65,000 clones, 46% of them appearing once. The specimen comprised CD8+ T cells sorted from blood, sampled at approximately week 37, from a patient treated with tofacitinib. These receptors all come from a human donor with alopecia areata. The CDR3 runs from the conserved cysteine through the conserved F or W. A D gene is named only where the DNA matches it firmly. Rows may omit the clone size; those that give it use once, few, many or a size class.

j_call v_call clone_size d_call cdr3_nt cdr3_aa
TRBJ1-2 TRBV27 . . TGTGCCAGCGGATACCCGGGGGGCGATGGAGTTGGCTACACCTTC CASGYPGGDGVGYTF
TRBJ2-7 TRBV14 . . TGTGCCAGCAGCCAAGCGGGGGCCTACGAGCAGTACTTC CASSQAGAYEQYF
TRBJ1-1 TRBV13 . TRBD1 TGTGCCAGCAGCCGGGACAGGGGGACCACTGAAGCTTTCTTT CASSRDRGTTEAFF
TRBJ1-1 TRBV5-1 . . TGCGCCAGCAGGACAGGGAACACTGAAGCTTTCTTT CASRTGNTEAFF
TRBJ1-4 TRBV7-2 . . TGTGCCAGCAGCTGGGGGAGAAATGAAAAACTGTTTTTT CASSWGRNEKLFF
TRBJ1-2 TRBV30 few . TGTGCCTGGAGCCCAGGACAGAATTATAACTATGGCTACACCTTC CAWSPGQNYNYGYTF
TRBJ2-6 TRBV27 . . TGTGCCAGCAGTGGTGGGACTGGTGGGGCCAACGTCCTGACTTTC CASSGGTGGANVLTF
TRBJ2-5 TRBV9 . TRBD2 TGTGCCAGCAGCGTTCCCGACGGTCGGCGGGAGGGCGGAGAGACCCAGTACTTC CASSVPDGRREGGETQYF
TRBJ1-1 TRBV29-1 few . TGCAGCGTTGATCGGGGGGCGATAACTGAAGCTTTCTTT CSVDRGAITEAFF
TRBJ2-7 TRBV9 . . TGTGCCAGCAGCGTAGGGGCAGGAACTGACTACGAGCAGTACTTC CASSVGAGTDYEQYF
TRBJ2-2 TRBV29-1 . . TGCAGCGGGATTTTAACCGGGGAGCTGTTTTTT CSGILTGELFF
TRBJ2-2 TRBV4-1 few TRBD2 TGCGCCAGCAGCCAAGATCCAGGACTAGCGGCGAACACCGGGGAGCTGTTTTTT CASSQDPGLAANTGELFF
TRBJ2-5 TRBV6-4 . TRBD2 TGTGCCAGCAGTGCGGGACTAGCGGGAGCCCAGTACTTC CASSAGLAGAQYF
TRBJ2-1 TRBV5-1 medium-sized TRBD1 TGCGCCAGCAGCCGGGACAGTCCTGCATACAATGAGCAGTTCTTC CASSRDSPAYNEQFF
TRBJ1-5 TRBV19 . TRBD1 TGTGCCAGTCTATGGACAGGAGATAGCAATCAGCCCCAGCATTTT CASLWTGDSNQPQHF
TRBJ2-7 TRBV4-1 . . TGCGCCAGCAGCCAAGGGGGCACCTACGAGCAGTACTTC CASSQGGTYEQYF
TRBJ2-4 TRBV5-1 few . TGCGCCAGCAGCTGGGGACCGTTCAGGAACTTC CASSWGPFRNF
TRBJ2-7 TRBV7-2 . . TGTGCCAGCAGCCCTCTGACTAGTTACTACGAGCAGTACTTC CASSPLTSYYEQYF
TRBJ2-7 TRBV6-5 . TRBD2 TGTGCCAGCGGGAGCGGGAGCTCCTACGAGCAGTACTTC CASGSGSSYEQYF
TRBJ2-7 TRBV29-1 few TRBD2 TGCAGCGTACTAGCGGGTACCTACGAGCAGTACTTC CSVLAGTYEQYF
TRBJ2-1 TRBV25-1 few . TGTGCCACCGGCCAACAGGCCAACAATGAGCAGTTCTTC CATGQQANNEQFF
TRBJ2-1 TRBV27 few TRBD2 TGTGCCAGCAGTTTACGTACGGGAGGGCCTAATGAGCAGTTCTTC CASSLRTGGPNEQFF
TRBJ2-1 TRBV7-2 . . TGTGCCAGCAGCTTGCCAGCCTTCTACAATGAGCAGTTCTTC CASSLPAFYNEQFF
TRBJ1-5 TRBV19 . . TGTGCCAGTAGTCCGCCGCCGAGTCAGCCCCAGCATTTT CASSPPPSQPQHF
TRBJ2-7 TRBV19 . TRBD1 TGTGCCAGCCTGGGACAGAACTACGAGCAGTACTTC CASLGQNYEQYF
TRBJ2-7 TRBV23-1 . TRBD2 TGCGCCAGCAGTCAAATGACTAGCGGGAGCGCTATCTACGAGCAGTACTTC CASSQMTSGSAIYEQYF
TRBJ2-1 TRBV5-1 . TRBD1 TGCGCCAGCAGCTACTCAACAGGGGGCAGTGAGCAGTTCTTC CASSYSTGGSEQFF
TRBJ1-2 TRBV29-1 . . TGCAGCGTCGTCGGGGGGTCGGGTGGCTACACCTTC CSVVGGSGGYTF
TRBJ1-1 TRBV27 . TRBD1 TGTGCCAGCAGTCCCAGGGGGCTTAACACTGAAGCTTTCTTT CASSPRGLNTEAFF
TRBJ2-7 TRBV30 . . TGTGCCTGGAGCCCTACACATTACGAGCAGTACTTC CAWSPTHYEQYF
TRBJ2-2 TRBV9 . . TGTGCCAGCACGTCCCAGAGCCCCGGGGAGCTGTTTTTT CASTSQSPGELFF
TRBJ2-1 TRBV7-9 . . TGTGCCAGCAGGGGCAGCGTTGGCTCCTACAATGAGCAGTTCTTC CASRGSVGSYNEQFF
TRBJ2-6 TRBV25-1 once . TGTGCCAGCAGTGAATATGGTGGGGCCAACGTCCTGACTTTC CASSEYGGANVLTF
TRBJ2-1 TRBV27 . . TGTGCCAGCAGTCGTACTAGTTACAATGAGCAGTTCTTC CASSRTSYNEQFF
TRBJ2-7 TRBV30 few . TGTGCCTTAGAGTCTAGCGACTACGAGCAGTACTTC CALESSDYEQYF
TRBJ2-6 TRBV4-3 . . TGCGCCAGCAGCCAAGACGGGTCTGGGGCCAACGTCCTGACTTTC CASSQDGSGANVLTF
TRBJ2-5 TRBV5-6 . TRBD1 TGTGCCAGCACCACCACATACAGGGGCTCGGAGACCCAGTACTTC CASTTTYRGSETQYF
TRBJ2-7 TRBV7-6 . . TGTGCCAGCAGCTTAGGTCGGGGCGACGAGCAGTACTTC CASSLGRGDEQYF
TRBJ2-2 TRBV11-2 once . TGTGCCAGCAGCTTAGGGCAGAACACCGGGGAGCTGTTTTTT CASSLGQNTGELFF
TRBJ2-1 TRBV29-1 . TRBD1 TGCAGCGCGCGAACAGGGGTCTCCTACAATGAGCAGTTCTTC CSARTGVSYNEQFF
TRBJ2-3 TRBV7-2 few TRBD1 TGTGCCACTTCAACAACAGGGGCGGGCACAGATACGCAGTATTTT CATSTTGAGTDTQYF
TRBJ1-1 TRBV19 . TRBD1 TGTGCCAGTAGGACAGGGGGCACTGAAGCTTTCTTT CASRTGGTEAFF
TRBJ2-7 TRBV10-3 few . TGTGCCATCAGTGAGGTGGGGGATGGGGACTCCTACGAGCAGTACTTC CAISEVGDGDSYEQYF
TRBJ2-7 TRBV28 once . TGTGCCAGCAGCCCAGTTGACTCCTACGAGCAGTACTTC CASSPVDSYEQYF
TRBJ1-5 TRBV27 few . TGTGCCAGCAGTTTTATCTGGTCCGGGGAAAGCAATCAGCCCCAGCATTTT CASSFIWSGESNQPQHF
TRBJ2-7 TRBV29-1 . TRBD1 TGCAGCGTGGAGGACAGGGGGGCGGGCGAGCAGTACTTC CSVEDRGAGEQYF
TRBJ2-3 TRBV19 . . TGTGCCAGTAGCGTCGGAGGAGATACGCAGTATTTT CASSVGGDTQYF
TRBJ1-4 TRBV2 . . TGTGCCAGCAGTGAAAAGGGCAGGGGTGATGAAAAACTGTTTTTT CASSEKGRGDEKLFF
TRBJ1-1 TRBV11-2 . . TGTGCCAGCAGTCCCGGTCTCGGGGACACTGAAGCTTTCTTT CASSPGLGDTEAFF
TRBJ2-1 TRBV15 . TRBD2 TGTGCCACCAGCAGAACTGGTGGGCTAGCGGGACGGAATGAGCAGTTCTTC CATSRTGGLAGRNEQFF
TRBJ1-2 TRBV6-5 . . TGTGCCAGCAGCTATTACTCTGGGGGGAATGGCTACACCTTC CASSYYSGGNGYTF
TRBJ2-3 TRBV11-3 . . TGTGCCAGCAGCTTACGTTACAGGGAGACAGATACGCAGTATTTT CASSLRYRETDTQYF
TRBJ1-3 TRBV5-4 . . TGTGCCAGCAGCCCATCGGATAGGCGAAACACCATATATTTT CASSPSDRRNTIYF